What follows are 7 T cell receptor beta chains derived from one specimen sequenced in a study of human T cells and chemical hapten exposure. Whole blood, unfractionated, served as the material for total RNA extraction. The library labeled individual cDNA molecules by adding unique molecular identifiers to them. One entry per CDR3 protein, called by TCRdb with MiXCR from the reads. The sample shows 3,200 or so distinct CDR3 sequences, about half of them seen only once. Source material: whole blood. Every receptor here comes from a human donor who had alopecia or was a healthy volunteer (not recorded which). Some clones in this sample may be carry-over from other donors' samples. This table probably holds off-target reads from a library built for another chain.

This chain uses TRBV19 with TRBJ2-1, with a possible D match to TRBD2 (5 bases). The germline V gene has CDR1 LNHDA and CDR2 SQIVND (reference sequence). This CDR3 region has 13 residues. Trimming removed 3 bases at V and 4 bases at J, with 7 bases between. The CDR3 reads CASSIERYNEQFF. DNA for the CDR3: TGTGCCAGTAGTATTGAGCGGTACAATGAGCAGTTCTTC. The variable domain in full, completed from reference TRBV19 and TRBJ2-1, reads DGGITQSPKYLFRKEGQNVTLSCEQNLNHDAMYWYRQDPGQGLRLIYYSQIVNDFQKGDIAEGYSVSREKKESFPLTVTSAQKNPTAFYLCASSIERYNEQFFGPGTRLTVL.

This chain links TRBV20-1 with TRBJ2-5; D perhaps matches TRBD2 (5 bases). There are 13 residues in the CDR3. Per the germline V gene, CDR1 is DFQATT and CDR2 is SNEGSKA (reference sequence). Trimming stripped 2 bases from V and 8 bases from J, with 15 bases between. The CDR3, as DNA: TGCAGTGCTAGACTTAGAACCCGGGGTACCCAGTACTTC. Translation gives CSARLRTRGTQYF.

CDR3 DNA: TGTGCCAGCGGGGCTAGCGGCCCTTACGAGCAGTACTTC. This encodes CASGASGPYEQYF. The chain recombines TRBV6-1 with TRBJ2-7, with 7 bases fitting TRBD2. Germline V gene sequence: CDR1 MNHNS, CDR2 SASEGT. V lost 8 bases to trimming and J lost 4 bases; unmatched junction nucleotides: 8. The CDR3 contains 13 residues.

The chain recombines TRBV29-1 with TRBJ2-7; TRBD1 is a possible D gene (6 bases). Trimming stripped 3 bases from V and 6 bases from J, with 9 bases between. This CDR3 is 11 amino acids long. Germline V gene sequence: CDR1 SQVTM, CDR2 ANQGSEA. Here the CDR3 DNA reads TGCAGCGTTGACCAGGGGAGCGAGCAGTACTTC. Translation gives CSVDQGSEQYF.

The chain joins TRBV2 to TRBJ2-5; D may be TRBD2 (6 bases). Germline values: CDR1 SNHLY, CDR2 FYNNEI. The length of the CDR3 is 14 residues. Deletions cut 6 bases from V and 2 bases from J, with 13 bases between. Here the CDR3 reads CASRLGTHQETQYF. The CDR3 coding sequence is TGTGCCAGCAGACTAGGGACTCATCAAGAGACCCAGTACTTC.

This clonotype has just a few counts. CDR3 in DNA: TGTGCCAGCTCATTAGGGCTTCCGGCCCACAATGAGCAGTTCTTC. This sequence encodes CASSLGLPAHNEQFF. The rearrangement links TRBV18 to TRBJ2-1; no definite D call. The CDR3 covers 15 residues. The V gene's germline CDR1 is KGHSH and CDR2 LQKENI. With 5 bases removed from V and 5 bases from J, the gap between germline ends came to 16 bases.

This chain joins TRBV7-9 and TRBJ2-5, with D possibly TRBD2 on 6 matching bases. Looked up from germline, CDR1 is SEHNR and CDR2 is FQNEAQ (reference sequence). This CDR3 has 12 amino acids. V lost 5 bases to trimming and J lost 2 bases, with 6 bases between them. Here the CDR3 reads CASSRGQETQYF. The CDR3 coding sequence is TGTGCCAGCAGCCGGGGGCAAGAGACCCAGTACTTC.